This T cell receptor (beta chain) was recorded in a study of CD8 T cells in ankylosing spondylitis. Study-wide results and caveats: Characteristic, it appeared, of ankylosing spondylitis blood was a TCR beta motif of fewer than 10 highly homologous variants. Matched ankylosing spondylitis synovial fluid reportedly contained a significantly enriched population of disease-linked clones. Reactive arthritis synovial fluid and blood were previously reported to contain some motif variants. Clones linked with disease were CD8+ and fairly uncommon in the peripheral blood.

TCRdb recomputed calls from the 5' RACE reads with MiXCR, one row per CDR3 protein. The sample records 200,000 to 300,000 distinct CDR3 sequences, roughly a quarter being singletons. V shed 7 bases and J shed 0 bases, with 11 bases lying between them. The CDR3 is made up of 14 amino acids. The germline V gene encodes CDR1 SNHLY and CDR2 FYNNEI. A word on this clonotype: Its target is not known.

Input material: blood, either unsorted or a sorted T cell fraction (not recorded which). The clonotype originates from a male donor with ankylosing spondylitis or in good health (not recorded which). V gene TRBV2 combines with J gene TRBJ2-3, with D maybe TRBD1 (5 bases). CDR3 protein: CASTRQLSTDTQYF. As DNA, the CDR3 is TGTGCCAGCACCCGACAGCTGAGCACAGATACGCAGTATTTT.